Following are 5 T cell receptor beta chains from one sample sequenced in a study of blood T cell repertoires in COVID-19. The assay was immunoSEQ multiplex PCR, and TCRdb's table has in-frame clones only and misses some. Among 100,000 or so clones, around 83% were seen once, and the ten largest hold over 15%. The sequenced sample consisted of peripheral blood. These receptors came from a woman aged 80 or over with acute or convalescent COVID-19.

The J gene is TRBJ2-7, the V gene TRBV29-1, with 11 bases identical to TRBD2. CDR3 length: 14 amino acids. CDR1 and CDR2 from the germline V gene are SQVTM and ANQGSEA. The V and J ends lost 0 bases and 6 bases, in that order; junction bases with no gene match: 4. For the CDR3, the DNA is TGCAGCGTTGAAGAACTAGCGGGAGTAAGCGAGCAGTACTTC. This encodes CSVEELAGVSEQYF.

V is TRBV29-1 and J is TRBJ2-1; 8 bases align to TRBD2. CDR1 is SQVTM, CDR2 ANQGSEA, per germline. J was trimmed by 3 bases and V by 4 bases; bases with no gene match: 8. The CDR3 spans 15 residues. The CDR3 DNA reads as TGCAGCGTTGCCATGGGTAGCGGGAACTACAATGAGCAGTTCTTC. Translated, it gives CSVAMGSGNYNEQFF.

This clone came up a few times. The chain has TRBV21-1 and TRBJ1-1; the table calls TRBD1, which could not be checked here. TRBV21-1 is a listed pseudogene. CDR3 length equals 13 residues. CDR3 DNA: TGTGCCAGCGGATACAGGGGTGACACTGAAGCTTTCTTT. Encoded protein: CASGYRGDTEAFF.

This chain links TRBV5-5 with TRBJ1-2, with 7 bases that match TRBD1. This CDR3 is built from 13 residues. CDR1 and CDR2 from the germline V gene are SGHKS and YYEKEE (reference sequence). With V trimmed by 4 bases and J by 5 bases, 5 bases remained unmatched. CDR3 sequence: CASSDRTGYGYTF. DNA of the CDR3: TGTGCCAGCAGCGATCGGACAGGATATGGCTACACCTTC.

V usage is TRBV11-3 and J usage is TRBJ2-3; 10 nucleotides line up with TRBD2. The CDR3 totals 16 residues. CDR1 is SGHNT and CDR2 is YENEEA in the germline V gene. The junction had 5 bases not matched to a gene; V was cut back by 5 bases and J by 0 bases. The CDR3, as DNA: TGTGCCAGCAGCCTCGGACTAGCGGAGAGCACAGATACGCAGTATTTT. Translating gives CASSLGLAESTDTQYF.